This T cell receptor (beta chain) was captured in a study of cytomegalovirus exposure and HLA in healthy donors. The V gene's germline CDR1 is SGHAT and CDR2 FQDESV (reference sequence). This CDR3 is built from 13 residues. The germline V and J ends were trimmed by 1 base and 6 bases, with 8 bases remaining between them. Comments on this clone: What it recognizes is unknown.

Study results and limitations: In a later analysis, at a false discovery rate of 0.05, fewer than 20,000 TCR beta sequences were associated with HLA alleles. CMV serostatus was the sole immune exposure data available. A later look showed TCR association rates differing by HLA locus, highest for DRB1 and lowest for HLA-C. The authors later linked a missense DCLRE1C variant to TCR beta V- and J-gene trimming.

The primer mix had 60 Vbeta and 13 Jbeta primers. Clones were sequenced by immunoSEQ multiplex PCR, and TCRdb holds only the in-frame ones, with some missing. The sample carries roughly 240,000 clones, around 84% recorded once. The sequencing input was PBMCs. This clonotype was obtained from a girl aged 2-15 years in good health and CMV-seronegative. This chain uses TRBV11-1 with TRBJ2-3, with unresolved D. The CDR3 region has the DNA TGTGCCAGCAGCTTAGGCGAGCCGGATACGCAGTATTTT. Protein product: CASSLGEPDTQYF.